These 28 T cell receptor beta chains originate from one sample sequenced in a study of identical twins. TCRdb independently ran MiXCR on the 5' RACE reads; one entry per CDR3 protein. The data show under 300,000 distinct CDR3 sequences, 9.5% to 15% seen once. This sample also belongs to another study, concerning yellow fever vaccine responses in identical twins.

The sample taken for sequencing was memory (CD45RO+) T cells sorted from blood. The receptors derive from a woman aged 18-35 years in good health.

This chain connects TRBV2 to TRBJ2-7; 9 nucleotides match TRBD1. Per the germline V gene, CDR1 is SNHLY and CDR2 is FYNNEI. The CDR3 is made up of 14 amino acids. Trimming took 7 bases from V and 2 from J; bases not matched to a gene: 6. CDR3 sequence reads: CASNSGTGTYEQYF. In nucleotides, the CDR3 is TGTGCCAGCAATTCCGGGACAGGGACCTACGAGCAGTACTTC.

The V call is TRBV21-1, the J call TRBJ2-7; the table assigns TRBD1, which was not confirmed against the DNA. TRBV21-1 represents a pseudogene. CDR3 length: 16 amino acids. The CDR3 DNA reads TGTGCCAGCAGCAAAGAATGCGACAGGAGCACGGGGGAGCAGTACTTC. Translated: CASSKECDRSTGEQYF.

This clonotype was seen a few times. The rearrangement uses TRBV29-1 and TRBJ2-1; no clear D. Per germline, CDR1 SQVTM and CDR2 ANQGSEA. The CDR3 has 11 residues. Trimming removed 7 bases at V and 7 bases at J, with 11 bases between. The CDR3 DNA reads TGCAGCGCAAACTTAGGGAATGAGCAGTTCTTC. It translates to CSANLGNEQFF.

This chain joins TRBV7-3 and TRBJ1-1, with D maybe TRBD1 (5 bases). Germline V gene lookup returns CDR1 SGHTA and CDR2 FQGTGA. Deletions cut 5 bases from V and 6 bases from J, with 10 bases between. This CDR3 has 12 amino acids. Here the CDR3 reads CASSATGAEAFF. The CDR3 bases are TGTGCCAGCAGCGCTACAGGCGCTGAAGCTTTCTTT.

This clonotype was counted many times. The chain couples TRBV29-1 to TRBJ2-3, with 7 bases that match TRBD2. There are 13 residues in the CDR3. Germline CDR1 and CDR2: SQVTM and ANQGSEA. Written as DNA, the CDR3 is TGCGCATTATCGGGGGGATACACAGATACGCAGTATTTT. As protein: CALSGGYTDTQYF.

This clonotype was recorded a few times. The CDR3 nucleotides are TGTGCCAGCAGTACCGGGACAAAGAACACTGAAGCTTTCTTT. Protein sequence: CASSTGTKNTEAFF. This chain joins TRBV7-9 and TRBJ1-1; D possibly corresponds to TRBD1 (6 bases). Germline CDR1 and CDR2: SEHNR and FQNEAQ (reference sequence). Between the trimmed V and J ends, which lost 6 bases and 1 base, there was a span of 12 bases. The CDR3 is made up of 14 amino acids.

This clonotype was observed a few times. The CDR3 DNA follows: TGTGCCAGCAGCTTTTTGTGGGAGTCAGGTGAGCAGTTCTTC. The encoded protein is CASSFLWESGEQFF. J is TRBJ2-1 and V is TRBV5-5, with D maybe TRBD2 (5 bases). Trimming took 2 bases from V and 9 from J, leaving 15 bases between them. Per the germline V gene, CDR1 is SGHKS and CDR2 is YYEKEE (reference sequence). The CDR3 has 14 amino acids.

This clonotype was counted a few times. The chain has TRBV20-1 and TRBJ1-6, with 8 positions matching TRBD1. The CDR3 loop spans 15 amino acids. Germline CDR1 reads DFQATT; CDR2 reads SNEGSKA (reference sequence). V lost 6 bases, J lost 5 bases, and 9 bases stayed unmatched. The chain's CDR3 is CSANPPGQDNSPLHF. DNA for the CDR3: TGCAGTGCCAACCCTCCGGGACAGGATAATTCACCCCTCCACTTT.

This clonotype was recorded a few times. The chain employs TRBV2 and TRBJ2-2, with TRBD2 matching over 7 bases. After removal of 4 bases from V and 7 bases from J, the junction contained 3 bases not matched to a gene. Germline V lookup: CDR1 SNHLY, CDR2 FYNNEI. The CDR3 spans 13 residues. This chain's CDR3 is CASSGGGIGELFF. The CDR3 DNA is TGTGCCAGCAGTGGGGGGGGAATCGGGGAGCTGTTTTTT.

A few counts support this clonotype. This chain links TRBV11-2 with TRBJ2-7; TRBD2 agrees at 9 bases. Losses at the gene ends were 3 bases for V and 0 bases for J; bases not matched to a gene: 6. Germline V gene data show CDR1 as SGHAT and CDR2 as FQNNGV. This CDR3 is 16 amino acids long. For the CDR3, the DNA is TGTGCCAGCAGCTTTCCAGCGGGGGGAAGCTCCTACGAGCAGTACTTC. Its translation: CASSFPAGGSSYEQYF.

The V gene is TRBV24-1, the J gene TRBJ2-5; D unresolved. Germline CDR1 and CDR2: KGHDR and SFDVKD. CDR3 length: 14 residues. Trimming removed 2 bases at V and 5 bases at J, with 11 bases between. The CDR3: CATSDWDLPETQYF. Here the CDR3 DNA reads TGTGCCACCAGTGATTGGGATCTCCCGGAGACCCAGTACTTC.

Ten or more counts support this clonotype. V gene TRBV5-1 combines with J gene TRBJ1-1; 7 nucleotides agree with TRBD1. The CDR3 contains 14 residues. CDR1 is SGHRS, CDR2 YFSETQ, per germline. The V and J ends lost 5 bases and 6 bases, in that order; junction bases with no gene match: 10. CDR3 DNA sequence: TGCGCCAGCAGACGGGACAGAAATAATGCTGAAGCTTTCTTT. This gives the protein CASRRDRNNAEAFF.

Ten or more counts support this clonotype. The J gene is TRBJ1-2, the V gene TRBV12-3 or TRBV12-4, with 7 bases fitting TRBD1. J gave up 6 bases and V 5 bases, and 12 bases lay outside the gene matches. This CDR3 is 15 amino acids long. CDR3 sequence: CASSTHTGETDGYTF. The CDR3, as DNA: TGTGCCAGCAGTACTCATACAGGGGAGACGGATGGCTACACCTTC.

This clonotype occurred a few times. The V call is TRBV5-6, the J call TRBJ2-7; D unclear. The CDR3 loop spans 15 amino acids. The V gene lost 3 bases and the J gene lost 1 base, with 14 bases spanning the gap. Per the germline V gene, CDR1 is SGHDT and CDR2 is YYEEEE. DNA of the CDR3: TGTGCCAGCAGCTCACCGCGTCGGGTTTCCTACGAGCAGTACTTC. This gives the protein CASSSPRRVSYEQYF.

This clonotype has only a few counts. J is TRBJ2-1 and V is TRBV24-1; D unclear. V lost 1 base and J 3 bases, leaving 6 bases between the germline ends. The CDR3 extends over 14 amino acids. Germline loops: CDR1 KGHDR, CDR2 SFDVKD. DNA for the CDR3: TGTGCCACCAGTGATTTTACCGACTACAATGAGCAGTTCTTC. Translating it yields CATSDFTDYNEQFF.

This clonotype was observed many times. The chain recombines TRBV6-4 with TRBJ2-1; D remains ambiguous. Trimming stripped 6 bases from V and 3 bases from J, with 12 bases between. The CDR3 covers 14 residues. Germline CDR1 MRHNA, CDR2 SNTAGT. The CDR3 spells CASSPVIDYNEQFF. DNA of the CDR3: TGTGCCAGCAGCCCCGTTATAGACTACAATGAGCAGTTCTTC.

The rearrangement links TRBV7-8 to TRBJ2-1, with D hard to call. Per the germline V gene, CDR1 is SGHVS and CDR2 is FQNEAQ. The V gene lost 6 bases and the J gene lost 13 bases, with 10 bases spanning the gap. The CDR3 sequence is 10 residues long. CDR3 sequence reads: CASSRETQFF. DNA for the CDR3: TGTGCCAGCAGTAGGGAAACCCAGTTCTTC.

The J gene is TRBJ2-1, the V gene TRBV11-2, with TRBD2 matching 12 bases. The CDR3 extends over 15 amino acids. The germline CDR1 and CDR2 sequences are SGHAT and FQNNGV. J gave up 2 bases and V 8 bases, and 4 bases lay outside the gene matches. The CDR3 nucleotides are TGTGCCAGCCGAGGACTAGCGGGGCCCTACAATGAGCAGTTCTTC. This encodes CASRGLAGPYNEQFF.

This clonotype has only a few counts. The rearrangement uses TRBV3-1 and TRBJ2-2, with TRBD2 matching 10 bases. This CDR3 region has 16 residues. V lost 2 bases and J lost 1; bases outside the gene matches: 1. CDR1 and CDR2 from the germline V gene are LGHDT and YNNKEL (reference sequence). The CDR3 bases are TGTGCCAGCAGCCAACGACTAGCGGGGAACACCGGGGAGCTGTTTTTT. Its protein product is CASSQRLAGNTGELFF. The full variable domain, in which reference TRBV3-1 and TRBJ2-2 provide the parts outside the CDR3, is DTAVSQTPKYLVTQMGNDKSIKCEQNLGHDTMYWYKQDSKKFLKIMFSYNNKELIINETVPNRFSPKSPDKAHLNLHINSLELGDSAVYFCASSQRLAGNTGELFFGEGSRLTVL.

In its sample, this clonotype was seen a few times. The V gene is TRBV4-3, the J gene TRBJ2-3; the match to TRBD2 covers 12 bases. Germline values: CDR1 LGHNA, CDR2 YSLEER. The CDR3 totals 16 residues. V shed 3 bases and J 5 bases; nucleotides not matched to a gene: 6. CDR3 region: CASSQEGLAGRDTQYF. DNA for the CDR3: TGCGCCAGCAGCCAGGAGGGACTAGCGGGTCGAGATACGCAGTATTTT.

This rearrangement joins TRBV15 to TRBJ2-3; possible D gene TRBD2, 6 bases. Trimming left V 4 bases short and J 6 bases short, with 20 bases between. This CDR3 spans 16 amino acids. Germline assignment: CDR1 LNHNV and CDR2 YYDKDF (reference sequence). The chain's CDR3 is CATSKPARGQVDTQYF. CDR3 DNA sequence: TGTGCCACCAGCAAACCAGCGCGGGGCCAGGTTGATACGCAGTATTTT.

This sequence joins TRBV28 and TRBJ2-7, with unresolved D. CDR1 is MDHEN, CDR2 SYDVKM, per germline. This CDR3 contains 13 residues. V was shortened by 2 bases and J by 2 bases, with 7 bases between the two germline ends. CDR3 protein: CASSLRSPYEQYF. CDR3 nucleotide sequence: TGTGCCAGCAGTTTAAGGTCCCCCTACGAGCAGTACTTC.

The J gene is TRBJ2-7, the V gene TRBV20-1; D is unresolved. Germline V lookup: CDR1 DFQATT, CDR2 SNEGSKA (reference sequence). The CDR3 consists of 11 residues. V was cut by 5 bases and J by 6 bases, with 11 bases left in between. This CDR3 is CSAEDPSEQYF. CDR3 nucleotide sequence: TGCAGTGCTGAGGACCCTAGCGAGCAGTACTTC.

This clonotype was observed many times. This chain links TRBV12-3 or TRBV12-4 with TRBJ1-5; D is perhaps TRBD1 (5 bases). The CDR3 loop spans 15 amino acids. The V gene lost 0 bases and the J gene lost 7 bases, with 13 bases spanning the gap. The CDR3 sequence: CASSLAGVVGQPQHF. The CDR3 coding sequence is TGTGCCAGCAGTTTAGCAGGGGTGGTAGGACAGCCCCAGCATTTT.

This clonotype was found once. The V and J genes are TRBV30 and TRBJ2-1; 11 positions match TRBD2. V dropped 1 base and J dropped 4; count of bases not matched to a gene: 3. CDR1 is GTSNPN, CDR2 SVGIG, per germline (reference sequence). The CDR3 consists of 15 residues. The CDR3 here is CAWSAGTSGYNEQFF. CDR3 DNA sequence: TGTGCCTGGAGTGCCGGGACTAGCGGATACAATGAGCAGTTCTTC. The whole variable domain, remainder taken from reference TRBV30 and TRBJ2-1, is SQTIHQWPATLVQPVGSPLSLECTVEGTSNPNLYWYRQAAGRGLQLLFYSVGIGQISSEVPQNLSASRPQDRQFILSSKKLLLSDSGFYLCAWSAGTSGYNEQFFGPGTRLTVL.

The rearrangement uses TRBV7-2 and TRBJ1-4; tentative D call: TRBD1 (5 bases). The ends were cut back, 0 bases at V and 7 bases at J, with 6 bases in the middle. Germline CDR1 reads SGHTA; CDR2 reads FQGNSA. The CDR3 length is 13 residues. Here the CDR3 reads CASSLATVEKLFF. In DNA, the CDR3 is TGTGCCAGCAGCTTAGCGACAGTTGAAAAACTGTTTTTT.

The chain employs TRBV6-1 and TRBJ1-2; TRBD1 matches 10 bases. Losses at the gene ends were 6 bases for V and 6 bases for J; bases not matched to a gene: 10. Germline V gene sequence: CDR1 MNHNS, CDR2 SASEGT. CDR3 length: 15 residues. The CDR3 is CASRRRDRGGNGYTF. The CDR3 DNA follows: TGTGCCAGCAGGCGCCGGGACAGGGGCGGGAATGGCTACACCTTC.

This clonotype has a handful of counts. The chain employs TRBV11-2 and TRBJ2-3; possibly TRBD1 for D (6 bases). The CDR3 runs 15 residues. Germline CDR1 is SGHAT and CDR2 is FQNNGV. Trimming removed 0 bases at V and 0 bases at J, with 7 bases between. CDR3 residues: CASSLDRGSTDTQYF. Written as DNA, the CDR3 is TGTGCCAGCAGCTTAGATAGGGGGAGCACAGATACGCAGTATTTT.